This entry describes one T cell receptor beta chain. Some clones are missing from TCRdb's copy, which holds only in-frame ones; the method was immunoSEQ multiplex PCR. The data hold roughly 200,000 clones, with 87% observed a single time. The data stem from a study of blood T cell repertoires in COVID-19. As for the study in general: T cells, B-cell-depleted T cells, or PBMCs supplied cDNA or gDNA.

Clinical history reported by participants formed the basis on which cohorts were assigned. Symptom resolution, clearance, or two negative PCRs marked the recovered donors of Cohort 3. The clonotype was recovered from a woman aged 25 to 39 who had recovered from COVID-19. Sample: PBMCs or T cells enriched from blood (not recorded which).

The chain's CDR3 is CASSYVAGSSYEQYF. For the CDR3, the DNA is TGTGCCAGCAGTTACGTTGCGGGAAGCTCCTACGAGCAGTACTTC. J is TRBJ2-7 and V is TRBV6-2 or TRBV6-3; tentative D call: TRBD2 (6 bases). The CDR3 contains 15 residues. Germline CDR1 and CDR2: MNHEY and SVGEGT. V was shortened by 2 bases and J by 0 bases, with 11 bases between the two germline ends.